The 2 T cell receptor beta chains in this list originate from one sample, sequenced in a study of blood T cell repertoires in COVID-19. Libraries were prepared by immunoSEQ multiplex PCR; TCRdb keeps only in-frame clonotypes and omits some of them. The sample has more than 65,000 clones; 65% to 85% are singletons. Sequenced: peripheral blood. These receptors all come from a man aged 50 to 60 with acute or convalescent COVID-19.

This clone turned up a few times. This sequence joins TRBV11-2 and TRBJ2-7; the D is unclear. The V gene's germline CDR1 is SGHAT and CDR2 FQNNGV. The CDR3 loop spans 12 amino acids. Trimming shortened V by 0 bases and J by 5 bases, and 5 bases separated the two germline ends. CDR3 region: CASSLDLDEQYF. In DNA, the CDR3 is TGTGCCAGCAGCTTAGATCTCGACGAGCAGTACTTC.

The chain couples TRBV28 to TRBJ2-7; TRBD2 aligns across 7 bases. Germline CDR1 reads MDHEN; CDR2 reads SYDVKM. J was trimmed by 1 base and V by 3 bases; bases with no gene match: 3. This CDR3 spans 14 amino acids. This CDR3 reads CASSFGGLSYEQYF. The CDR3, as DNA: TGTGCCAGCAGTTTCGGGGGACTATCCTACGAGCAGTACTTC.